This entry describes one T cell receptor beta chain. Its antigen is still unknown. No qualities accompany the bases; no much larger clone lies one base away. These data belong to a study of blood T cell repertoires in COVID-19 (dated by TCRdb to 2018 to 2020). Notes on the research overall: The collaborator samples originated in the United States, Italy and Spain and spanned the acute and convalescent phases of COVID-19. Where available, HLA class I and class II types were obtained from metadata supplied by the sample provider rather than from assay-based typing. Sample metadata almost always included a de-identified subject ID, COVID-19 status, age in years and sex. The prospective study material was composed of cDNA or gDNA derived from T cells, B-cell-depleted T cells, or PBMCs. A freely available public database, intended as a resource for researchers studying the immune response to SARS-CoV-2, is where the repertoires were released. Samples came from the ongoing ImmuneRACE study (first 160 participants) plus 1,254 subjects from 6 global collaborators. Subjects who had been exposed to COVID-19, were actively infected with it, or had recovered from it provided the deeply sampled blood TCRbeta repertoires that made up the dataset.

TCRbeta CDR3 regions were amplified from genomic DNA using the immunoSEQ Assay, a bias-controlled multiplex PCR. The study's own analysis went as follows. Within the assay, amplification of reference gene primers was used to estimate how many nucleated cells each sample contained. To quantify the absolute abundance of each unique TCRbeta CDR3 rearrangement, sequence reads were collapsed and filtered. Productive Simpson clonality was computed per sample as the square root of Simpson's diversity index over productive rearrangements. The table comes from immuneACCESS by way of TCRdb, which keeps in-frame sequences with V and J called. Part of the clones is missing from these tables; in studies checked, under half for an unresolved V gene and the rest for unknown reasons. The V and J calls and clone size were taken over from that table, and D and trimming were inferred from the DNA. Counted in this sample were approximately 200,000 clones; 84% of them appeared once. The ten largest clones take up under 2% of the sample.

Broader findings and caveats from the paper: Clinical and demographic metadata were provided uncurated, with the amount varying by source and participant.

Spanning cysteine to phenylalanine, the CDR3 consists of 15 amino acids. Of all the DNA, just the CDR3 is kept, 45 bases in frame from base 1. Trimmed from V: 1 base; trimmed from J: 3 bases; junction bases lacking a gene match: 1. In the germline V gene, CDR1 corresponds to LGHNA and CDR2 to YNFKEQ. Participants in the prospective study were aged roughly 18 to 100 years, lived in 20 to 25 United States geographic areas, and enrolled through a virtual design. In the prospective study, cohorts were assigned on the basis of participant-reported clinical history obtained from a screening survey and a study questionnaire. For ImmuneRACE Cohort 3, a participant was defined as recovered based on two consecutive negative NP/OP PCR tests, clearance by a healthcare professional, or resolution of symptoms. In the prospective study, mobile phlebotomists collected whole blood, serum and a nasopharyngeal or oropharyngeal swab from each participant. Additional blood draws and questionnaires over a 2-month period could optionally be provided by prospective study participants. Blood samples from the prospective study were shipped frozen or at room temperature prior to DNA extraction.

The sequence joins TRBV4-2 to TRBJ2-7; 12 central nucleotides agree with TRBD2. Input material: PBMCs or T cells enriched from blood (not recorded which). This receptor was identified in a man aged 55-75 years who had recovered from COVID-19. The encoded CDR3 is CASSQGLAGDYEQYF. At the DNA level, the sequence is TGTGCCAGCAGCCAAGGACTAGCGGGGGACTACGAGCAGTACTTC.